Below are 7 T cell receptor beta chains sequenced from a single sample in a study of blood T cells in healthy people across ages. Next came a second PCR, run for 7 to 11 cycles, which used a sample-barcoded 5' primer along with a J-beta primer mix. TCRdb processed the 5' RACE reads anew with MiXCR; each CDR3 protein has one entry. This sample yields around 1.5 million distinct CDR3 sequences, of which roughly 32% are seen a single time; about 11% belongs to the top ten. The sequenced sample was blood. The receptors come from a woman in her twenties or thirties in good health.

Of note for this clonotype: Possible read error: a much larger clone is one base away. This sequence joins TRBV29-1 and TRBJ2-3, with TRBD1 identical over 8 bases. CDR1 is SQVTM and CDR2 is ANQGSEA in the germline V gene. This CDR3 has 14 amino acids. The CDR3 region has the DNA TGCAGCGTTGAGCAGGGGGCCGGCACAGATGCGCAGTATTTT. It encodes CSVEQGAGTDAQYF.

This sequence joins TRBV5-1 and TRBJ2-5; D call uncertain. Gene TRBJ2-7 matches the end of the DNA better, so the J call may be wrong. The length of the CDR3 is 14 residues. Germline V lookup: CDR1 SGHRS, CDR2 YFSETQ. This chain's CDR3 is CASSFWGSRDEQYF. CDR3 in DNA: TGCGCCAGCAGCTTTTGGGGATCTCGGGACGAGCAGTACTTC.

The rearrangement joins TRBV25-1 to TRBJ2-3; D ambiguous. The germline CDR1 and CDR2 sequences are MGHDK and SYGVNS. The CDR3 loop spans 15 amino acids. V lost 1 base, J lost 2 bases, and 10 bases lay in between. The CDR3 here is CASSESGGYTDTQYF. Here the CDR3 DNA reads TGTGCCAGCAGTGAATCGGGCGGATACACAGATACGCAGTATTTT. The full variable domain, its missing parts supplied by reference TRBV25-1 and TRBJ2-3, is EADIYQTPRYLVIGTGKKITLECSQTMGHDKMYWYQQDPGMELHLIHYSYGVNSTEKGDLSSESTVSRIRTEHFPLTLESARPSHTSQYLCASSESGGYTDTQYFGPGTRLTVL.

About this clonotype: One end of the junction is discordant with germline, which a read error may explain. The CDR3 DNA reads TGCAGTGTGCTAGCAACGAACACTGGGGAGCTGTTTTTT. Protein: CSVLATNTGELFF. V gene TRBV20-1 combines with J gene TRBJ2-2; TRBD2 might be the D (5 bases). CDR3 size: 13 residues. CDR1 is DFQATT and CDR2 is SNEGSKA in the germline V gene (reference sequence).

There are a few counts of this clonotype. The chain couples TRBV20-1 to TRBJ2-7, with 9 bases fitting TRBD2. The V gene's germline CDR1 is DFQATT and CDR2 SNEGSKA (reference sequence). This CDR3 contains 14 residues. Trimming at V came to 4 bases and at J to 3 bases, leaving 7 bases not matched to a gene. In DNA form, the CDR3 reads TGCAGTGCTATTCGAGCGGGAGGACTCTACGAGCAGTACTTC. Translation gives CSAIRAGGLYEQYF.

On this clonotype: This may arise from a read error, as a much more abundant clone is one base away. The chain recombines TRBV12-3 or TRBV12-4 with TRBJ2-1, with D maybe TRBD1 (5 bases). The CDR3 runs 14 residues. The DNA of the CDR3 is TGTGCCTGCAGTTTACCCCAGGGCCAGAATGAGCAGTTCTTC. It specifies CACSLPQGQNEQFF.

About this clonotype itself: The junction and the germline gene differ at one end; a read error may be behind it. V and J are TRBV5-8 and TRBJ1-2; D is ambiguous. Germline V gene data show CDR1 as SGHTS and CDR2 as YDEGEE. CDR3 length: 13 residues. The CDR3 bases are TGTGCCAGCACCTTGAGAGGATTCTATGGCTACACCTTC. This encodes CASTLRGFYGYTF.